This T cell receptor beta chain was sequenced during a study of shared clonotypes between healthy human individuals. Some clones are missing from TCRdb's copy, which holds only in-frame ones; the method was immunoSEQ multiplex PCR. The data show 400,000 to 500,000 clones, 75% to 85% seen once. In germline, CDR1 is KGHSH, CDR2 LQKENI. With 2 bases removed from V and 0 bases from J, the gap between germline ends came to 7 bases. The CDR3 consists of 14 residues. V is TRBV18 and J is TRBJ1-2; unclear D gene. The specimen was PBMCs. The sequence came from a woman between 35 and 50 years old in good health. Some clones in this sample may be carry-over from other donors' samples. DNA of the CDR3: TGTGCCAGCTCACCAAATCTAGCTAACTATGGCTACACCTTC. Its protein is CASSPNLANYGYTF. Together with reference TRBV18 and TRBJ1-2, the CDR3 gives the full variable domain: NAGVMQNPRHLVRRRGQEARLRCSPMKGHSHVYWYRQLPEEGLKFMVYLQKENIIDESGMPKERFSAEFPKEGPSILRIQQVVRGDSAAYFCASSPNLANYGYTFGSGTRLTVV.